The entry below describes one T cell receptor (beta chain). The antigen is not known. This may stem from a read error, because a much larger clone lies one nucleotide away. These data come from a study of Graves' ophthalmopathy and Graves' hyperthyroidism. Study-wide findings and caveats: Blood samples also showed most expanded thyroid clonotypes exceeding 0.001 frequency. The 13-signature model separated ophthalmopathy from stable hyperthyroidism at 85% to 90% sensitivity and around 77% specificity.

CDR1 is SGHTA and CDR2 is FQGNSA in the germline V gene. This CDR3 has 14 residues. V lost 1 base and J 7 bases, leaving 14 bases between the germline ends. Investigators amplified TCR beta CDR3 regions from RNA transcripts. First-round RT-PCR relied on HTBI primers, and a second-round multiplex PCR came next. Via MiXCR, TCRdb re-called the multiplex PCR reads, giving one row per CDR3 protein. The top ten clones hold about 4.2% of a sample with 500,000 to 700,000 distinct CDR3 sequences, under 45% of them seen once. Patients with other autoimmune diseases, uncontrolled infections, pregnancy or lactation were excluded. Thyroid ultrasound, orbital computed tomography, TRAb, serum thyroxine and clinical symptoms formed the basis of diagnosis.

The sample comprised peripheral blood or thyroid tissue (not recorded which). The clonotype originates from an adult man with Graves' hyperthyroidism. The chain carries TRBV7-2 and TRBJ2-7; tentative D call: TRBD2 (5 bases). Written as DNA, the CDR3 is TGTGCCAGCAGCTTAGTCGGGGAGTCGGGAGAGCAGTACTTC. Translation: CASSLVGESGEQYF. Full variable domain (outside the CDR3, taken from reference TRBV7-2 and TRBJ2-7): GAGVSQSPSNKVTEKGKDVELRCDPISGHTALYWYRQSLGQGLEFLIYFQGNSAPDKSGLPSDRFSAERTGGSVSTLTIQRTQQEDSAVYLCASSLVGESGEQYFGPGTRLTVT.